The present TCR beta chain was sequenced within a study of control samples from healthy donors and cancer patients. Clones were read by immunoSEQ multiplex PCR, and TCRdb kept only the in-frame ones, dropping some. The sample includes 120,000 or so clones, around 90% of them seen just once. Germline assignment: CDR1 GTSNPN and CDR2 SVGIG (reference sequence). The CDR3 has 14 amino acids. V lost 2 bases to trimming and J lost 6 bases, with 16 bases between them. The sequenced sample consisted of blood. This TCR derives from a man in his forties or fifties in good health. The genes are TRBV30 and TRBJ1-2; D might be TRBD1 (5 bases). This chain's CDR3 is CAWSLGLPADGYTF. The DNA of the CDR3 is TGTGCCTGGAGTCTGGGACTCCCGGCCGATGGCTACACCTTC.